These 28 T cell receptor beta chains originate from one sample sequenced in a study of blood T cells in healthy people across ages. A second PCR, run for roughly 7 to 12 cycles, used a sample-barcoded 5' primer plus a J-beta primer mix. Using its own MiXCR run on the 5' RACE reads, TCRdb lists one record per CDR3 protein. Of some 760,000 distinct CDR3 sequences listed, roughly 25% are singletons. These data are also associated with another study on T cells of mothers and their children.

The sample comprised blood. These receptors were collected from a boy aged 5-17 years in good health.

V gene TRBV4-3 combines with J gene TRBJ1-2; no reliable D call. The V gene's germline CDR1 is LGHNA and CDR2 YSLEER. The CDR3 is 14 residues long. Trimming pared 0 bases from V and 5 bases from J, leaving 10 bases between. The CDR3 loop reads CASSQDSSGYGYTF. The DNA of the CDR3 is TGCGCCAGCAGCCAAGATTCGTCAGGATATGGCTACACCTTC.

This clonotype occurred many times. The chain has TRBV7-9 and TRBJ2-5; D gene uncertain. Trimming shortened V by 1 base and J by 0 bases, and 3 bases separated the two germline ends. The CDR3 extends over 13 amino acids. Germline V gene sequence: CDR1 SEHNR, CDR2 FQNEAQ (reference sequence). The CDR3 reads CASSLDNQETQYF. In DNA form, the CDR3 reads TGTGCCAGCAGCTTAGACAACCAAGAGACCCAGTACTTC.

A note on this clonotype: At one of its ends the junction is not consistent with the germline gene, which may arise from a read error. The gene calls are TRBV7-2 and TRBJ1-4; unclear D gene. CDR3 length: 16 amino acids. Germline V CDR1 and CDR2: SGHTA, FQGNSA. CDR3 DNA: TGTGCCAGCAGCTTAGGGCGGCGGCAAACTAATGAAAAACCGTTTTTT. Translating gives CASSLGRRQTNEKPFF. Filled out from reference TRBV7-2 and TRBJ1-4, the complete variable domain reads GAGVSQSPSNKVTEKGKDVELRCDPISGHTALYWYRQSLGQGLEFLIYFQGNSAPDKSGLPSDRFSAERTGGSVSTLTIQRTQQEDSAVYLCASSLGRRQTNEKPFFGSGTQLSVL.

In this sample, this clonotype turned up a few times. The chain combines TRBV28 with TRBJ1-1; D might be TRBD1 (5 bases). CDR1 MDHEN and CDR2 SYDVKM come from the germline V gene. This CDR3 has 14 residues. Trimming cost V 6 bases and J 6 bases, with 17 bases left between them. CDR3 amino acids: CASRAGGSGAEAFF. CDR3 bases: TGTGCCAGCAGAGCCGGGGGGAGCGGGGCTGAAGCTTTCTTT.

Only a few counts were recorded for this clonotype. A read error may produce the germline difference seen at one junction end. CDR3 nucleotide sequence: TGCGCCAGCAGCGACGGAACAGGTACCCCTGGCACAGATACGCAGTATTTT. Translation gives CASSDGTGTPGTDTQYF. The chain is built from TRBV7-9 and TRBJ2-3; D may be TRBD1 (5 bases). This CDR3 is built from 17 residues. CDR1 is SEHNR, CDR2 FQNEAQ, per germline (reference sequence).

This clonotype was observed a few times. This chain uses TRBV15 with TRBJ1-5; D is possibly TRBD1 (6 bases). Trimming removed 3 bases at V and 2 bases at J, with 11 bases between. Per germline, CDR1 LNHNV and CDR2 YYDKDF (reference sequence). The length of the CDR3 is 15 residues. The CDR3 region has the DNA TGTGCCACCAGCAGCAGAAGGGGGGGCAATCAGCCCCAGCATTTT. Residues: CATSSRRGGNQPQHF.

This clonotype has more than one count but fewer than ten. The CDR3 reads CASSQDPTDEQYF. In DNA form, the CDR3 reads TGCGCCAGCAGCCAAGATCCCACAGACGAGCAGTACTTC. The rearrangement joins TRBV4-3 to TRBJ2-7; D unclear. Germline V gives CDR1 LGHNA, CDR2 YSLEER. Trimming removed 0 bases from V and 5 bases from J, with 8 bases in between. The CDR3 is 13 residues long.

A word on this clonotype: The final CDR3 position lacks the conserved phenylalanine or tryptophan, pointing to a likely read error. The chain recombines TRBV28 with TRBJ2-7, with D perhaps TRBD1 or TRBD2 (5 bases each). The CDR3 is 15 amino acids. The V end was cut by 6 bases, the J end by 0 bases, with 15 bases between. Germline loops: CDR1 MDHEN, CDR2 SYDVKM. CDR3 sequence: CASRPGPRFSYEQYS. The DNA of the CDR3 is TGTGCCAGCAGACCGGGACCGCGATTCTCCTACGAGCAGTACTCC.

CDR3 residues: CASRSGTGVSYEQYF. The CDR3 nucleotides read TGTGCCAGCAGATCCGGGACAGGGGTCTCCTACGAGCAGTACTTC. The V gene is TRBV27, the J gene TRBJ2-5, with 10 positions matching TRBD1. Near its end, the DNA agrees better with TRBJ2-7, so the J call may be wrong. From germline, CDR1 is MNHEY and CDR2 SMNVEV (reference sequence). CDR3 length: 15 residues.

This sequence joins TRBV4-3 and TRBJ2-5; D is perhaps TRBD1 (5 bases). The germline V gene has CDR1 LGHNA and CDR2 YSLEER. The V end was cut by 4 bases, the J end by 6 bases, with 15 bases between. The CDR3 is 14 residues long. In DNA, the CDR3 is TGCGCCAGCAGCCGAAACCAGGGTCTTAAGACCCAGTACTTC. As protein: CASSRNQGLKTQYF.

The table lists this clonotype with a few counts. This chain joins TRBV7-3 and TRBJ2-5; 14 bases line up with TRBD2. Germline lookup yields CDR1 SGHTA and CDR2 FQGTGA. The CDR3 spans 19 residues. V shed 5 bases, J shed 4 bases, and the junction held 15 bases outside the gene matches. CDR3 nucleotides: TGTGCCAGCAGCCTCGGTCGGACTAGCGGGGGGCGGGTACGAGAGACCCAGTACTTC. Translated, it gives CASSLGRTSGGRVRETQYF.

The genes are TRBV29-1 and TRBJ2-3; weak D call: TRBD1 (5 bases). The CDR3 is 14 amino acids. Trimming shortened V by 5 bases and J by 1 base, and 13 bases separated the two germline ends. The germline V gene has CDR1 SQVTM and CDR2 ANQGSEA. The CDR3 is CSVTRTTGTDTQYF. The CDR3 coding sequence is TGCAGCGTTACAAGGACGACAGGCACAGATACGCAGTATTTT.

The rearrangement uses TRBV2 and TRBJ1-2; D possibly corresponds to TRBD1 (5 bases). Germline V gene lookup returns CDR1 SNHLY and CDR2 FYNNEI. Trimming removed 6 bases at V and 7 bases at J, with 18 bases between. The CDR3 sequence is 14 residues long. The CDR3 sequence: CASRTDTSSFGYTF. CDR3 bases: TGTGCCAGCAGGACGGACACGTCGTCCTTTGGCTACACCTTC. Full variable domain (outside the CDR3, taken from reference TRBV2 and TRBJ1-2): EPEVTQTPSHQVTQMGQEVILRCVPISNHLYFYWYRQILGQKVEFLVSFYNNEISEKSEIFDDQFSVERPDGSNFTLKIRSTKLEDSAMYFCASRTDTSSFGYTFGSGTRLTVV.

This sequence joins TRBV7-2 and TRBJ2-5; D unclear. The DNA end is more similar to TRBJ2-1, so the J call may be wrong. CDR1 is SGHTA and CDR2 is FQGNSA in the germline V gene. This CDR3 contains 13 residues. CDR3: CASSLARQDEQFF. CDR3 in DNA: TGTGCCAGCAGCTTAGCGCGGCAGGATGAGCAGTTCTTC.

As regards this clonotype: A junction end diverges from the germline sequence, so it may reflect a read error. The CDR3 bases are TGTGCCGGCAGACTAACGGCGACTAATGAAAAACTGTTTTTT. It translates to CAGRLTATNEKLFF. The chain is built from TRBV28 and TRBJ1-4; D remains ambiguous. The CDR3 consists of 14 residues. Germline assignment: CDR1 MDHEN and CDR2 SYDVKM.

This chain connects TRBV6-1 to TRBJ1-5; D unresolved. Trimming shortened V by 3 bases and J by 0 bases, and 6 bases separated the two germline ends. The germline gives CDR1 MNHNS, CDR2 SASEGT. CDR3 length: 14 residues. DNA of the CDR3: TGTGCCAGCAGTGAGGAGGGTAGCAATCAGCCCCAGCATTTT. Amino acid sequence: CASSEEGSNQPQHF.

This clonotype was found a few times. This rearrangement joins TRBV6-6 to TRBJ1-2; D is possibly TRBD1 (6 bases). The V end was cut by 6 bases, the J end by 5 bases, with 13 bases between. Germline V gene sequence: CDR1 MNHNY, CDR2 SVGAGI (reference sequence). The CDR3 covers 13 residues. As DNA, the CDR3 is TGTGCCAGCAGCCTTGACAGGCCTTATGGCTACACCTTC. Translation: CASSLDRPYGYTF.

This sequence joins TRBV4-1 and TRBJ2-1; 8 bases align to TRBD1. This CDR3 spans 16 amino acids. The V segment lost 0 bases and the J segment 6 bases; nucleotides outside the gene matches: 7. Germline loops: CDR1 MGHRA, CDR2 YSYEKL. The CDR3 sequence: CASSQEGTGYSNEQFF. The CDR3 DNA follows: TGCGCCAGCAGCCAAGAGGGGACAGGATATTCCAATGAGCAGTTCTTC.

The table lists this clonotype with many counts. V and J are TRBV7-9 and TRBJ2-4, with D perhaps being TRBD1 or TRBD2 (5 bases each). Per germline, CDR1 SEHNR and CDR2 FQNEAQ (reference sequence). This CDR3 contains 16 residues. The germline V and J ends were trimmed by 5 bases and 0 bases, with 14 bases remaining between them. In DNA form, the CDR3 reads TGTGCCAGCAGCCCTGACGGGGACCTAGCCAAAAACATTCAGTACTTC. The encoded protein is CASSPDGDLAKNIQYF.

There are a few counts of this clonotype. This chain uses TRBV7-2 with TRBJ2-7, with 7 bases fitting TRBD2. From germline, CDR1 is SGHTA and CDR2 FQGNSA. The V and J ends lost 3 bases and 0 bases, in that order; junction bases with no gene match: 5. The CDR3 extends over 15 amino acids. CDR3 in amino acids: CASSFDGGFSYEQYF. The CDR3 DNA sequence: TGTGCCAGCAGCTTCGACGGGGGGTTCTCCTACGAGCAGTACTTC. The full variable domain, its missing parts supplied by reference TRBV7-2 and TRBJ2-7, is GAGVSQSPSNKVTEKGKDVELRCDPISGHTALYWYRQSLGQGLEFLIYFQGNSAPDKSGLPSDRFSAERTGGSVSTLTIQRTQQEDSAVYLCASSFDGGFSYEQYFGPGTRLTVT.

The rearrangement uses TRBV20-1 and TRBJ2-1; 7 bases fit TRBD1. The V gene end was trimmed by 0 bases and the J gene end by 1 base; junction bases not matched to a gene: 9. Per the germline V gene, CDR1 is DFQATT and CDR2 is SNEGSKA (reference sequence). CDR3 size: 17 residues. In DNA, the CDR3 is TGCAGTGCTAGAGATTGGACCGGGACAGTATCCTACAATGAGCAGTTCTTC. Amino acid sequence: CSARDWTGTVSYNEQFF.

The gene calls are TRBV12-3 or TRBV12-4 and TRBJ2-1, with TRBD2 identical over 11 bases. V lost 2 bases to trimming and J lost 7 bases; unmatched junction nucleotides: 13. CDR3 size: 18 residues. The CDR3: CASSLNPSLAGGRNEQFF. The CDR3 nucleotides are TGTGCCAGCAGTTTAAACCCATCTTTAGCGGGAGGGAGGAATGAGCAGTTCTTC.

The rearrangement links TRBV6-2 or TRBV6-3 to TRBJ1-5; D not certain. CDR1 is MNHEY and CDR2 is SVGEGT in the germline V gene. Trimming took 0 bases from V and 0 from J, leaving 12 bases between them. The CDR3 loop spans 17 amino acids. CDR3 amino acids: CASSYSSGTHSNQPQHF. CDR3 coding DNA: TGTGCCAGCAGTTACTCCTCAGGTACTCATAGCAATCAGCCCCAGCATTTT.

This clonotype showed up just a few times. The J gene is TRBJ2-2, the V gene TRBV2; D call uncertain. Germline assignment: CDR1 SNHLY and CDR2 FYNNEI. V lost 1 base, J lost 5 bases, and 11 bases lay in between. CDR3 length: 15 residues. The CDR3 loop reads CASSEGLISTGELFF. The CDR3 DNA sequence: TGTGCCAGCAGTGAAGGTCTAATCAGTACCGGGGAGCTGTTTTTT. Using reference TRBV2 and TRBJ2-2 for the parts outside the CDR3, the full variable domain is EPEVTQTPSHQVTQMGQEVILRCVPISNHLYFYWYRQILGQKVEFLVSFYNNEISEKSEIFDDQFSVERPDGSNFTLKIRSTKLEDSAMYFCASSEGLISTGELFFGEGSRLTVL.

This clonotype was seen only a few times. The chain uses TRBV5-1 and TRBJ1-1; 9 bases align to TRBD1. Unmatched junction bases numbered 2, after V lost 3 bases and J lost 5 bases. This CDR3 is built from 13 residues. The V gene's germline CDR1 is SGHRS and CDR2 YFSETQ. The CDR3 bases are TGCGCCAGCAGCTGGGACAGGGTAACTGAAGCTTTCTTT. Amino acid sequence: CASSWDRVTEAFF.

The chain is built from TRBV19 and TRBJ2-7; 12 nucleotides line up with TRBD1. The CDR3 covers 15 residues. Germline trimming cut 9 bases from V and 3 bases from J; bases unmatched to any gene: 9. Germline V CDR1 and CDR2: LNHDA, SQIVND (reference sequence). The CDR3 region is CASSPGTGGIYEQYF. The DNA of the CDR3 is TGTGCCAGCTCGCCCGGGACAGGGGGCATCTACGAGCAGTACTTC.

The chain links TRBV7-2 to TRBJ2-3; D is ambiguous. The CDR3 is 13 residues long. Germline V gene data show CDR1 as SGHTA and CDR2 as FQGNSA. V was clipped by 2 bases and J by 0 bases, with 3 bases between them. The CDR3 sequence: CTSSLPSTDTQYF. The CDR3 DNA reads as TGTACCAGCAGCTTACCAAGCACAGATACGCAGTATTTT.

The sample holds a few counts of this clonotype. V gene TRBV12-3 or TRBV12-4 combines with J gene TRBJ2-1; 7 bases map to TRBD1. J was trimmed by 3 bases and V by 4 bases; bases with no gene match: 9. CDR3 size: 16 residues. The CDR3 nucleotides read TGTGCCAGCAGTTATAACAGGGGCAACTACTACAATGAGCAGTTCTTC. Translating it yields CASSYNRGNYYNEQFF.